This T cell receptor beta chain is drawn from a study of shared clonotypes between healthy human individuals. Study-wide findings and caveats: Against clonotypes common to all four donors, non-shared ones had lower generation probabilities. Larger estimated richness was generally recorded for naive subsets relative to memory subsets.

The protocol was immunoSEQ multiplex PCR, while the TCRdb copy is restricted to in-frame clones and leaves out a portion. This table has a few million clones, over 90% appearing once. About this clone: What it binds is not known. This same CDR3 is encoded by further DNA sequences in the sample.

Germline V gene lookup returns CDR1 SGHTA and CDR2 FQGNSA. The germline V and J ends were trimmed by 0 bases and 5 bases, with 4 bases remaining between them. The CDR3 covers 12 residues. The chain joins TRBV7-2 to TRBJ1-2, with D hard to call. The TCR was taken from a young man in good health. Some clones in this sample may be carry-over from other donors' samples. The specimen sequenced was naive CD4+ T cells from PBMCs. Specified subset: CD45RA+ positively selected. CDR3 in DNA: TGTGCCAGCAGCTTAGCAGGGTATGGCTACACCTTC. Its translation is CASSLAGYGYTF.